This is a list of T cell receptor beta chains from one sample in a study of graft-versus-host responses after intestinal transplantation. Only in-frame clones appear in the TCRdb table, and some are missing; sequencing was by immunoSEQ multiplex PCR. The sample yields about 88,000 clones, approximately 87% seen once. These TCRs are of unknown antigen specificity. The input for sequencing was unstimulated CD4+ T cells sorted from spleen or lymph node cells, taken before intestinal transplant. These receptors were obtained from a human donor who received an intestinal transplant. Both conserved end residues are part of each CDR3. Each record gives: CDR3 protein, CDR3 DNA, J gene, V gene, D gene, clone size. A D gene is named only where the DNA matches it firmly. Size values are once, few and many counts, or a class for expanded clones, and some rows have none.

CDR3aa: CASSPPAGAGEKLFF; CDR3nt: TGTGCCAGCTCTCCCCCCGCGGGGGCTGGTGAAAAACTGTTTTTT; j_gene: TRBJ1-4; v_gene: TRBV18; d_gene: -; abundance: -
CDR3aa: CASTTGGASGNTIYF; CDR3nt: TGTGCCAGCACGACAGGAGGAGCCTCTGGAAACACCATATATTTT; j_gene: TRBJ1-3; v_gene: TRBV9; d_gene: -; abundance: -
CDR3aa: CASSPQGSQPQHF; CDR3nt: TGTGCCAGCAGCCCCCAGGGGAGCCAGCCCCAGCATTTT; j_gene: TRBJ1-5; v_gene: TRBV9; d_gene: -; abundance: -
CDR3aa: CASSLRRGPYGYTF; CDR3nt: TGTGCCAGCAGCCTACGGCGGGGGCCCTATGGCTACACCTTC; j_gene: TRBJ1-2; v_gene: TRBV7-8; d_gene: -; abundance: -
CDR3aa: CASSPEPRGNTEAFF; CDR3nt: TGTGCCAGCAGCCCCGAACCGCGTGGGAACACTGAAGCTTTCTTT; j_gene: TRBJ1-1; v_gene: TRBV2; d_gene: -; abundance: -
CDR3aa: CASSYRGIGYTF; CDR3nt: TGTGCCAGCAGTTACCGGGGGATTGGCTACACCTTC; j_gene: TRBJ1-2; v_gene: TRBV6-5; d_gene: -; abundance: -
CDR3aa: CASRLTSGLGGDTQYF; CDR3nt: TGTGCCAGCAGGCTCACCTCGGGACTAGGGGGCGATACGCAGTATTTT; j_gene: TRBJ2-3; v_gene: TRBV25-1; d_gene: -; abundance: -
CDR3aa: CASGLRTGVGEAFF; CDR3nt: TGTGCTAGTGGTTTACGGACAGGGGTGGGTGAAGCTTTCTTT; j_gene: TRBJ1-1; v_gene: TRBV12-5; d_gene: TRBD1; abundance: -
CDR3aa: CASSYATTVSPLHF; CDR3nt: TGTGCCAGCAGTTACGCAACCACTGTATCACCCCTCCACTTT; j_gene: TRBJ1-6; v_gene: TRBV6-5; d_gene: -; abundance: -
CDR3aa: CATAGTGPGETQYF; CDR3nt: TGTGCCACCGCGGGGACAGGGCCTGGGGAGACCCAGTACTTC; j_gene: TRBJ2-5; v_gene: TRBV2; d_gene: TRBD1; abundance: once
CDR3aa: CASSWGQTNSPLHF; CDR3nt: TGTGCCAGCAGCTGGGGACAGACCAATTCACCCCTCCACTTT; j_gene: TRBJ1-6; v_gene: TRBV7-9; d_gene: TRBD1; abundance: -
CDR3aa: CASSPGQGGQPQHF; CDR3nt: TGCGCCAGCAGCCCGGGACAGGGTGGTCAGCCCCAGCATTTT; j_gene: TRBJ1-5; v_gene: TRBV5-1; d_gene: TRBD1; abundance: -
CDR3aa: CASSGETGGTEAFF; CDR3nt: TGTGCCAGCAGTGGGGAGACAGGGGGAACTGAAGCTTTCTTT; j_gene: TRBJ1-1; v_gene: TRBV2; d_gene: TRBD1; abundance: -
CDR3aa: CASSFRVQKPKPSGNTIYF; CDR3nt: TGTGCCAGCAGCTTTCGAGTACAGAAGCCCAAACCCTCTGGAAACACCATATATTTT; j_gene: TRBJ1-3; v_gene: TRBV5-6; d_gene: -; abundance: -
CDR3aa: CASMFSGPGDTQYF; CDR3nt: TGTGCCAGCATGTTTTCCGGGCCAGGGGATACGCAGTATTTT; j_gene: TRBJ2-3; v_gene: TRBV2; d_gene: -; abundance: -
CDR3aa: CASSTPTFTSTDTQYF; CDR3nt: TGTGCCAGTAGTACCCCGACATTTACTAGCACAGATACGCAGTATTTT; j_gene: TRBJ2-3; v_gene: TRBV19; d_gene: -; abundance: -
CDR3aa: CSARASREAFF; CDR3nt: TGCAGTGCTAGAGCTTCTCGGGAAGCTTTCTTT; j_gene: TRBJ1-1; v_gene: TRBV20-1; d_gene: -; abundance: once
CDR3aa: CASSLDLGGVAFF; CDR3nt: TGTGCCAGCAGCTTGGATTTAGGAGGGGTCGCTTTCTTT; j_gene: TRBJ1-1; v_gene: TRBV5-4; d_gene: -; abundance: -
CDR3aa: CASSLNRGVEYF; CDR3nt: TGTGCCAGCAGCCTGAACAGGGGCGTGGAGTACTTC; j_gene: TRBJ2-5; v_gene: TRBV11-2; d_gene: TRBD1; abundance: -
CDR3aa: CASTEQETQYF; CDR3nt: TGTGCCAGCACCGAGCAAGAGACCCAGTACTTC; j_gene: TRBJ2-5; v_gene: TRBV6-5; d_gene: -; abundance: -
CDR3aa: CASKGGQGGNTEAFF; CDR3nt: TGTGCCAGCAAGGGGGGACAGGGGGGGAACACTGAAGCTTTCTTT; j_gene: TRBJ1-1; v_gene: TRBV6-6; d_gene: TRBD1; abundance: once
CDR3aa: CASSEADTRNTIYF; CDR3nt: TGTGCCAGCAGTGAAGCGGACACCCGAAACACCATATATTTT; j_gene: TRBJ1-3; v_gene: TRBV2; d_gene: -; abundance: -
CDR3aa: CASSQVKEFRTYNSPLHF; CDR3nt: TGTGCCAGCAGCCAAGTAAAAGAGTTTCGAACCTATAATTCACCCCTCCACTTT; j_gene: TRBJ1-6; v_gene: TRBV14; d_gene: -; abundance: -
CDR3aa: CTGGASTDTQYF; CDR3nt: TGCACGGGGGGGGCGAGCACAGATACGCAGTATTTT; j_gene: TRBJ2-3; v_gene: TRBV29-1; d_gene: TRBD2; abundance: -
CDR3aa: CASSPLGLAGPMKNIQYF; CDR3nt: TGTGCCAGCAGCCCCCTGGGACTAGCGGGCCCAATGAAAAACATTCAGTACTTC; j_gene: TRBJ2-4; v_gene: TRBV5-4; d_gene: TRBD2; abundance: -
CDR3aa: CASSLFGQQYGYTF; CDR3nt: TGTGCCAGCAGCTTGTTTGGACAGCAATATGGCTACACCTTC; j_gene: TRBJ1-2; v_gene: TRBV5-6; d_gene: -; abundance: few
CDR3aa: CASSYSSSGSPLHF; CDR3nt: TGTGCCAGCAGTTACTCGAGTTCTGGTTCACCCCTCCACTTT; j_gene: TRBJ1-6; v_gene: TRBV6-5; d_gene: -; abundance: -
CDR3aa: CASSIPTGVIGEKLFF; CDR3nt: TGTGCCAGTAGTATACCAACAGGGGTGATCGGTGAAAAACTGTTTTTT; j_gene: TRBJ1-4; v_gene: TRBV19; d_gene: TRBD1; abundance: -
CDR3aa: CASSTQLRDRPPHEQYF; CDR3nt: TGTGCCAGCAGTACCCAACTCCGGGACAGGCCCCCCCACGAGCAGTACTTC; j_gene: TRBJ2-7; v_gene: TRBV27; d_gene: TRBD1; abundance: -
CDR3aa: CASSFSAGTEFYEQYF; CDR3nt: TGTGCCAGCAGCTTCTCCGCTGGGACAGAGTTCTACGAGCAGTACTTC; j_gene: TRBJ2-7; v_gene: TRBV5-4; d_gene: TRBD1; abundance: -
CDR3aa: CASIGGRLGTEAFF; CDR3nt: TGTGCCAGCATTGGGGGCCGCCTAGGGACTGAAGCTTTCTTT; j_gene: TRBJ1-1; v_gene: TRBV2; d_gene: -; abundance: -
CDR3aa: CASSPSGDITGELFF; CDR3nt: TGTGCCAGCAGCCCCAGTGGGGACATCACCGGGGAGCTGTTTTTT; j_gene: TRBJ2-2; v_gene: TRBV9; d_gene: -; abundance: -
CDR3aa: CASSPGWGNQPQHF; CDR3nt: TGTGCCAGCAGCCCAGGATGGGGCAATCAGCCCCAGCATTTT; j_gene: TRBJ1-5; v_gene: TRBV6-5; d_gene: -; abundance: -